In this sample, the clone carrying this TCR beta chain turned up a few times. Amplification yielded TCR beta CDR3 regions, with RNA transcripts as the source. The HTBI set primed first-round TCR CDR3 RT-PCR. MiXCR was run by TCRdb on the multiplex PCR reads, yielding one entry per CDR3 protein. Among 390,000 or so distinct CDR3 sequences listed, about 15% were seen once. Trimming shortened V by 5 bases and J by 0 bases, and 14 bases separated the two germline ends. This CDR3 has 16 residues. Looked up from germline, CDR1 is SGHNT and CDR2 is YENEEA. This sample is part of a study of T cells in Graves' hyperthyroidism and ophthalmopathy.

Source material: blood. The clonotype comes from a man aged 18 to 30 with Graves' ophthalmopathy. The V call is TRBV11-3, the J call TRBJ2-4; D perhaps matches TRBD2 (6 bases). The chain's CDR3 is CASSSGTVLAKNIQYF. CDR3 DNA sequence: TGTGCCAGCAGCAGTGGGACTGTCTTAGCCAAAAACATTCAGTACTTC.